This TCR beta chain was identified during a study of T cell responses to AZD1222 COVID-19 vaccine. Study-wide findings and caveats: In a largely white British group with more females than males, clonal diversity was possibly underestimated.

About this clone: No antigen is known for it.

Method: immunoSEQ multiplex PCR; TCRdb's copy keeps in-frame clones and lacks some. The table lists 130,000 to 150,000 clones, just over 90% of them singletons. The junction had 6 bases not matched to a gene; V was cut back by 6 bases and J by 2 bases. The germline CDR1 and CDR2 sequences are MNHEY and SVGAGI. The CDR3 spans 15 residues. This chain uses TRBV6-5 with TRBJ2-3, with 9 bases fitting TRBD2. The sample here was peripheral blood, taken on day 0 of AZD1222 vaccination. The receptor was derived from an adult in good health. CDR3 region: CASRRLAAATDTQYF. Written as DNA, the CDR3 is TGTGCCAGCAGACGACTAGCGGCCGCCACAGATACGCAGTATTTT.